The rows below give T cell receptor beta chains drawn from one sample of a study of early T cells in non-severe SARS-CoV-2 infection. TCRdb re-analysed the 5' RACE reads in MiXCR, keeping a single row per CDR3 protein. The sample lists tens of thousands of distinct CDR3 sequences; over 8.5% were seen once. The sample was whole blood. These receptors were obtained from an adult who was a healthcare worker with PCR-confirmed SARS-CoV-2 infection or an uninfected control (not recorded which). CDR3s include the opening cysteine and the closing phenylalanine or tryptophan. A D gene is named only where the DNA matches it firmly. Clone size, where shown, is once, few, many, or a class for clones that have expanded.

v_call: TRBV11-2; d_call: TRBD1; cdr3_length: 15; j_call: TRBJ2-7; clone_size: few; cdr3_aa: CASRPDRVRSYEQYF; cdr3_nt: TGTGCCAGCAGACCGGACAGGGTGCGTTCCTACGAGCAGTACTTC
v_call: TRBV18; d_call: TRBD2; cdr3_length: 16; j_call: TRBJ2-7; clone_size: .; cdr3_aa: CASSPPGTKASSEQYF; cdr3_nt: TGTGCCAGCTCACCACCCGGGACTAAGGCCTCCTCCGAGCAGTACTTC
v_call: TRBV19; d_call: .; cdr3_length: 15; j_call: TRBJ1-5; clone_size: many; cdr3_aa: CASSSGAQSNQPQHF; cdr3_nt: TGTGCCAGTAGTTCGGGGGCTCAAAGCAATCAGCCCCAGCATTTT
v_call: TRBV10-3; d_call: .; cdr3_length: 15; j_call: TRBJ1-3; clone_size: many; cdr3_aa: CAISDQGFAGNTIYF; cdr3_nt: TGTGCCATCAGTGACCAGGGTTTCGCTGGAAACACCATATATTTT
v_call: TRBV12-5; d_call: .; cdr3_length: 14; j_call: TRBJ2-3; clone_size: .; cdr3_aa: CASGPRTGTDTQYF; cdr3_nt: TGTGCTAGTGGTCCCCGGACTGGCACAGATACGCAGTATTTT
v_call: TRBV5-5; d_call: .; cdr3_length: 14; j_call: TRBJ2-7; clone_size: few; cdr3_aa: CASSAGREAYEQYF; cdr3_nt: TGTGCCAGCAGCGCGGGACGGGAAGCCTACGAGCAGTACTTC
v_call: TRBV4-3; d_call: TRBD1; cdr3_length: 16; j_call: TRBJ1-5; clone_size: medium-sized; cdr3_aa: CASSQDLGQGDQPQHF; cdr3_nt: TGCGCCAGCAGCCAAGATCTCGGACAGGGCGATCAGCCCCAGCATTTT
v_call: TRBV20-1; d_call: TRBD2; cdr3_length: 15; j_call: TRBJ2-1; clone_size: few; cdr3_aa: CSGESGGQGYNEQFF; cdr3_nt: TGCAGTGGGGAAAGCGGGGGACAAGGTTACAATGAGCAGTTCTTC
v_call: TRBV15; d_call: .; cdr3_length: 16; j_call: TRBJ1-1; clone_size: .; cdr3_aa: CATSSSGWGANTEAFF; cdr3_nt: TGTGCCACCAGCAGCTCCGGATGGGGGGCGAACACTGAAGCTTTCTTT
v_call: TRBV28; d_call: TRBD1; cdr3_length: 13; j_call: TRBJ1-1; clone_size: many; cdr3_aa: CASSPGGEREAFF; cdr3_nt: TGTGCCAGCAGTCCAGGGGGCGAACGAGAAGCTTTCTTT
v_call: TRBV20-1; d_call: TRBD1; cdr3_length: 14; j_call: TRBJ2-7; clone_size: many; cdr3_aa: CSATWGTGLYEQYF; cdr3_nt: TGCAGTGCTACGTGGGGGACAGGGTTGTACGAGCAGTACTTC
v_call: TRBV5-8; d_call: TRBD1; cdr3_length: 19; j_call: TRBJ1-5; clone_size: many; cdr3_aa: CASSFGTDFSEYSNQPQHF; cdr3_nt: TGTGCCAGCAGCTTTGGGACAGACTTCTCGGAGTATAGCAATCAGCCCCAGCATTTT
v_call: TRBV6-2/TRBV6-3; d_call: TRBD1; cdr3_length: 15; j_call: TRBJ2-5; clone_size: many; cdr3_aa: CASSYRRTGLETQYF; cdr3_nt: TGTGCCAGCAGTTACCGGAGGACAGGGTTGGAGACCCAGTACTTC
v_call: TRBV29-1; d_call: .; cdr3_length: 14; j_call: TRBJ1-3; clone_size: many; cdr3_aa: CSVTLQSSGNTIYF; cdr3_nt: TGCAGCGTCACCCTGCAGAGCTCTGGAAACACCATATATTTT
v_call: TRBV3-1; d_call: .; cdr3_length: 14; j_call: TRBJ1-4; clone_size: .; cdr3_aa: CASSPSGGSEKLFF; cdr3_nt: TGTGCCAGCAGCCCGAGTGGGGGCAGTGAAAAACTGTTTTTT
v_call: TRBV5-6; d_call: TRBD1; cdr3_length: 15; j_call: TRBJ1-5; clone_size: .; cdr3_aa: CASSRDRGPGQPQHF; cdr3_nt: TGTGCCAGCAGCAGGGACAGGGGGCCGGGTCAGCCCCAGCATTTT
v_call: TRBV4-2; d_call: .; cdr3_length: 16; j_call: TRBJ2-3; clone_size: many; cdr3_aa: CASRTDGNWLTDTQYF; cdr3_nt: TGTGCCAGCAGGACTGACGGGAACTGGCTCACAGATACGCAGTATTTT
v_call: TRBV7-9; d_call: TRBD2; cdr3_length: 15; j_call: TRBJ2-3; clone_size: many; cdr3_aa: CASTLSGGGTDTQYF; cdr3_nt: TGTGCCAGCACCCTCAGCGGGGGGGGCACAGATACGCAGTATTTT
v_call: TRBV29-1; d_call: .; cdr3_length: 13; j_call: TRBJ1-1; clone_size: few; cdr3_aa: CSVWQQGYTEAFF; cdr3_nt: TGCAGCGTTTGGCAGCAAGGATACACTGAAGCTTTCTTT
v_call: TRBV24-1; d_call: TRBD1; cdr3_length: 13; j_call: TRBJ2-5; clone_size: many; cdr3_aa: CATSEGGGRTQYF; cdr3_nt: TGTGCCACCAGTGAAGGGGGCGGGCGGACCCAGTACTTC
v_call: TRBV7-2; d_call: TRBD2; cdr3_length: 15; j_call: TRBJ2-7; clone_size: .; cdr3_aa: CASSPVAGAPVGQYF; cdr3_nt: TGTGCCAGCAGCCCGGTAGCGGGGGCCCCTGTTGGGCAGTACTTC
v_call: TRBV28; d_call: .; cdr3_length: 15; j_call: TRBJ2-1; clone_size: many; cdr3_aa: CASSSPTGGKNEQFF; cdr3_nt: TGTGCCAGCAGTTCCCCCACGGGGGGCAAGAATGAGCAGTTCTTC
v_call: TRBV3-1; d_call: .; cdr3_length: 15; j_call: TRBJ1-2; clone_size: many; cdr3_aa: CASSQEQQGHYGYTF; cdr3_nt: TGTGCCAGCAGCCAGGAACAACAGGGTCACTATGGCTACACCTTC
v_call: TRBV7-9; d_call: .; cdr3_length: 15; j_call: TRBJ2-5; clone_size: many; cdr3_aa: CASSSPRDTQETQYF; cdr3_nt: TGTGCCAGCAGCTCACCCAGGGACACCCAAGAGACCCAGTACTTC
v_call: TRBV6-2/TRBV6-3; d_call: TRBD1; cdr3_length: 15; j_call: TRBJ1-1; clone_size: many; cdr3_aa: CASRFAGGSGTEAFF; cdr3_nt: TGTGCCAGCAGATTCGCAGGGGGTAGCGGCACTGAAGCTTTCTTT
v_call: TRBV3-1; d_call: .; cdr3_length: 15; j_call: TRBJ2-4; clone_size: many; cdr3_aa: CASSQGAGPKNIQYF; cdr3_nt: TGTGCCAGCAGCCAAGGTGCGGGGCCCAAAAACATTCAGTACTTC
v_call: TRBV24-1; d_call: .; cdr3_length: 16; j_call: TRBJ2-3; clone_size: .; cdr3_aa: CATSPGVLLSTDTQYF; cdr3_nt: TGTGCCACGTCTCCCGGGGTACTTCTTAGCACAGATACGCAGTATTTT
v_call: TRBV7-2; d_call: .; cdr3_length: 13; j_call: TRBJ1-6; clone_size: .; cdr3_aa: CASRRDSSSPLHF; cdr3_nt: TGTGCCAGCAGACGCGACAGTTCCTCACCCCTCCACTTT
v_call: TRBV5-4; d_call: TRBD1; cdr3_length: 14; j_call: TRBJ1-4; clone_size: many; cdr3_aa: CASSFEGQGRKLFF; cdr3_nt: TGTGCCAGCAGCTTCGAGGGACAGGGACGAAAACTGTTTTTT
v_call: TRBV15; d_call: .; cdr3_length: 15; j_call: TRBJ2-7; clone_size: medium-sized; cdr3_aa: CATSRGRGQNYEQYF; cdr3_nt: TGTGCCACCAGCAGAGGGAGAGGGCAGAACTACGAGCAGTACTTC
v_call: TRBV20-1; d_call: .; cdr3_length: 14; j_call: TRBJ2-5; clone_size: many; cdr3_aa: CSARAGANQETQYF; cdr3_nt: TGCAGTGCTAGAGCGGGGGCAAACCAAGAGACCCAGTACTTC
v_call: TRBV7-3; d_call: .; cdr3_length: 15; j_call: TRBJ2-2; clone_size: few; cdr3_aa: CASSPPGVYTGELFF; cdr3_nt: TGTGCCAGCAGCCCCCCCGGGGTGTACACCGGGGAGCTGTTTTTT
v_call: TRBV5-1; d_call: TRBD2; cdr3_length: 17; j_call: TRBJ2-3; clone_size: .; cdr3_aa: CASSLSFSGGATDTQYF; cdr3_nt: TGCGCCAGCAGCTTGTCTTTTAGCGGGGGGGCCACAGATACGCAGTATTTT
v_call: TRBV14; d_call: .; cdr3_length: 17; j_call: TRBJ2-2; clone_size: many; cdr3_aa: CASSLLTGLGVSRELFF; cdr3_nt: TGTGCCAGCAGCCTCCTAACAGGACTTGGGGTGTCCCGGGAGCTGTTTTTT
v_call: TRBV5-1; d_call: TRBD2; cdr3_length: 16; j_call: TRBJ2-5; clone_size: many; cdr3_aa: CASSSDIAGGQETQYF; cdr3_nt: TGCGCCAGCAGCTCGGATATAGCGGGGGGCCAAGAGACCCAGTACTTC
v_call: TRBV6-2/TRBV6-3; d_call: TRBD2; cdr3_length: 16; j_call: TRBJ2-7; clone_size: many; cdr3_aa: CASSYSRTSGGYEQYF; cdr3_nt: TGTGCCAGCAGTTACTCCAGGACTAGCGGGGGTTACGAGCAGTACTTC